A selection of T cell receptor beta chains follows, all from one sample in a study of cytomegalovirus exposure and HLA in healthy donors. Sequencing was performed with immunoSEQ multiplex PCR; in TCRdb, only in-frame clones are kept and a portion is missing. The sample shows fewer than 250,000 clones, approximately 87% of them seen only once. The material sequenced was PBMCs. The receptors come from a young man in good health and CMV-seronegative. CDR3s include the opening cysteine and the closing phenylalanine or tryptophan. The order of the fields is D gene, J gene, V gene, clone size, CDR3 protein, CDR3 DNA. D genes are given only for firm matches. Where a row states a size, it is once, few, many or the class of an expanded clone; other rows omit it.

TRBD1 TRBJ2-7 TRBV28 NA CASSPSGTGGYEQYF TGTGCCAGCAGTCCAAGTGGGACAGGGGGCTACGAGCAGTACTTC
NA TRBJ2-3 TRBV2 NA CASNQFGLTTDTQYF TGTGCCAGCAACCAATTTGGGCTTACCACAGATACGCAGTATTTT
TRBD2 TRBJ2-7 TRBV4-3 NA CASSRTSGTYEQYF TGCGCCAGCAGCCGGACTAGCGGGACATACGAGCAGTACTTC
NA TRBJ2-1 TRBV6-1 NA CASSELGGWSNEQFF TGTGCCAGCAGTGAATTAGGGGGTTGGTCAAATGAGCAGTTCTTC
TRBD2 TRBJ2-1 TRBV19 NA CASTSGSSYNEQFF TGTGCCAGCACTAGCGGGAGCTCCTACAATGAGCAGTTCTTC
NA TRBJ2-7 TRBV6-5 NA CASSYRSSYEQYF TGTGCCAGCAGTTACAGGAGCTCCTACGAGCAGTACTTC
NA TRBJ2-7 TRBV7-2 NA CASSPRFYEQYF TGTGCCAGCAGCCCCAGGTTCTACGAGCAGTACTTC
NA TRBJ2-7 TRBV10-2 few CASGPSPYYEQYF TGCGCCAGCGGGCCTTCTCCATACTACGAGCAGTACTTC
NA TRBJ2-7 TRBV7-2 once CASSLKGGYEQYF TGTGCCAGCAGCTTAAAAGGCGGGTACGAGCAGTACTTC
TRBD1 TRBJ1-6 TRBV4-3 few CASSQDHRGNNSPLHF TGCGCCAGCAGCCAAGATCACAGGGGGAACAATTCACCCCTCCACTTT
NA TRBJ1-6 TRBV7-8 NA CASSLEVGQYNSPLHF TGTGCCAGCAGCTTAGAGGTGGGGCAATATAATTCACCCCTCCACTTT
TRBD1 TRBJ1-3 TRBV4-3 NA CASSPRGTGRDTIYF TGCGCCAGCAGCCCTAGAGGGACAGGGAGGGACACCATATATTTT
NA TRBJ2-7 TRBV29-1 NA CSGETGFEQYF TGCAGCGGAGAAACAGGGTTCGAGCAGTACTTC
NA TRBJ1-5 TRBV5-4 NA CASSLQGSNQPQHF TGTGCCAGCAGCTTACAGGGTAGCAATCAGCCCCAGCATTTT
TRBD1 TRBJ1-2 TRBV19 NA CASSPGQGYGYTF TGTGCCAGTAGTCCGGGACAGGGGTATGGCTACACCTTC
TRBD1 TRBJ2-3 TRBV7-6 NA CASSSGTGDTDTQYF TGTGCCAGCAGCTCCGGGACAGGGGACACAGATACGCAGTATTTT
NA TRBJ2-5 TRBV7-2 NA CASSRRLEETQYF TGTGCCAGCAGTCGTCGACTAGAGGAGACCCAGTACTTC
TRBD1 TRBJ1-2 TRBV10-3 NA CAISDTGGYGYTF TGTGCCATCAGTGATACAGGGGGCTATGGCTACACCTTC
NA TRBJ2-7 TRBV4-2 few CASSPTRDYEQYF TGTGCCAGCAGCCCGACGAGGGACTACGAGCAGTACTTC
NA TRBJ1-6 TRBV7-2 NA CASGIGDSPLHF TGTGCCAGCGGTATAGGGGATTCACCCCTCCACTTT
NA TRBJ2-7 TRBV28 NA CASRGDTVYEQYF TGTGCCAGCAGGGGGGACACAGTCTACGAGCAGTACTTC
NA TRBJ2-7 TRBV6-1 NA CASSYGESSYEQYF TGTGCCAGCAGCTACGGGGAAAGCTCCTACGAGCAGTACTTC
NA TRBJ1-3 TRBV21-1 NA CARIVRQGAGGNTIYF TGTGCCAGAATAGTTCGACAGGGGGCGGGAGGAAACACCATATATTTT
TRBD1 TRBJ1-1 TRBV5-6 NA CASSSFKTGGLITEAFF TGTGCCAGCAGCTCTTTTAAGACAGGGGGCTTGATCACTGAAGCTTTCTTT
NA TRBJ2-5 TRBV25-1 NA CASSSGSQETQYF TGTGCCAGCTCGTCCGGGAGCCAAGAGACCCAGTACTTC
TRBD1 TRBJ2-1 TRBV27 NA CASSSALRRTGSYNEQFF TGTGCCAGCAGTTCAGCCCTACGAAGGACAGGATCCTACAATGAGCAGTTCTTC
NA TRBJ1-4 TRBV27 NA CASSAATNEKLFF TGTGCCAGCAGTGCAGCAACTAATGAAAAACTGTTTTTT
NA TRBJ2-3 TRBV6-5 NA CASSLPGRTDTQYF TGTGCCAGCAGTTTGCCGGGTCGCACAGATACGCAGTATTTT
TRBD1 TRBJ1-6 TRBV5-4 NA CASTRTGSPLHF TGTGCCAGCACCCGGACAGGCTCACCCCTCCACTTT
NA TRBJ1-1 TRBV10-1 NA CASSEGDSRDTEAFF TGCGCCAGCAGTGAAGGCGACAGTAGGGACACTGAAGCTTTCTTT
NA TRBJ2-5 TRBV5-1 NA CASSRRLGQETQYF TGCGCCAGTTCCCGTCGACTGGGCCAAGAGACCCAGTACTTC
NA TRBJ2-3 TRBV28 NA CASMGGPDTQYF TGTGCCAGCATGGGGGGGCCAGATACGCAGTATTTT
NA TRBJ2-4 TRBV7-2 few CASSWGQAGIQYF TGTGCCAGCAGTTGGGGGCAGGCGGGCATTCAGTACTTC
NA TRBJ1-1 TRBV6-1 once CASSERPRGAFF TGTGCCAGCAGCGAACGGCCGCGGGGGGCTTTCTTT
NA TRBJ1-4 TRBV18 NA CASSPLPGVSANEKLFF TGTGCCAGCTCACCTTTACCAGGGGTATCCGCTAATGAAAAACTGTTTTTT
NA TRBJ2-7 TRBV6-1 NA CASSEALLGLTVGIYEQYF TGTGCCAGCAGTGAAGCGCTTCTAGGTCTGACAGTCGGTATCTACGAGCAGTACTTC
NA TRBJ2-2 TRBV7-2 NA CASSSGYTGELFF TGTGCCAGCAGCTCGGGTTACACCGGGGAGCTGTTTTTT
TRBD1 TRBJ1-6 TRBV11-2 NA CASSLARTGGNSPLHF TGTGCCAGCAGCTTAGCGAGGACAGGGGGTAATTCACCCCTCCACTTT
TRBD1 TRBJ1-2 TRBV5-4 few CASRDRDRVQYGYTF TGTGCCAGCAGGGACCGGGACAGGGTTCAGTATGGCTACACCTTC
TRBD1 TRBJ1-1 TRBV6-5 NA CATKGTGDTEAFF TGTGCCACCAAAGGGACAGGGGACACTGAAGCTTTCTTT
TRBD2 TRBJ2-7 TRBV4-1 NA CASSHRLAGSYEQYF TGCGCCAGCAGCCATCGACTAGCGGGATCCTACGAGCAGTACTTC
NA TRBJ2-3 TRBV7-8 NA CASSLEVASTDTQYF TGTGCCAGCAGCTTAGAAGTAGCCAGCACAGATACGCAGTATTTT
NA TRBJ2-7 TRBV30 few CAWSALARSYEQYF TGTGCCTGGAGTGCGCTAGCAAGGTCCTACGAGCAGTACTTC
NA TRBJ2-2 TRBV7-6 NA CASSPRSQFTGELFF TGTGCCAGCAGCCCTAGGAGTCAGTTCACCGGGGAGCTGTTTTTT
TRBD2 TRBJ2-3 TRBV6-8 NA CASSNLGTSGRRTQYF TGTGCCAGCAGTAACCTAGGGACTAGCGGGAGAAGGACGCAGTATTTT
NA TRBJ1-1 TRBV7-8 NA CASSSQLNTEAFF TGTGCCAGCAGCTCACAGCTGAACACTGAAGCTTTCTTT
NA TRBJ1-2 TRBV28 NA CASSQTGLLNYGYTF TGTGCCAGCAGCCAAACAGGGTTGTTAAACTATGGCTACACCTTC
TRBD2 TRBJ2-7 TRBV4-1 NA CASSQVPIIAGSNYEQYF TGCGCCAGCAGCCAAGTTCCCATAATAGCGGGAAGCAACTACGAGCAGTACTTC
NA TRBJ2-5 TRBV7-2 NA CASSLPPEETQYF TGTGCCAGCAGCTTACCGCCAGAAGAGACCCAGTACTTC